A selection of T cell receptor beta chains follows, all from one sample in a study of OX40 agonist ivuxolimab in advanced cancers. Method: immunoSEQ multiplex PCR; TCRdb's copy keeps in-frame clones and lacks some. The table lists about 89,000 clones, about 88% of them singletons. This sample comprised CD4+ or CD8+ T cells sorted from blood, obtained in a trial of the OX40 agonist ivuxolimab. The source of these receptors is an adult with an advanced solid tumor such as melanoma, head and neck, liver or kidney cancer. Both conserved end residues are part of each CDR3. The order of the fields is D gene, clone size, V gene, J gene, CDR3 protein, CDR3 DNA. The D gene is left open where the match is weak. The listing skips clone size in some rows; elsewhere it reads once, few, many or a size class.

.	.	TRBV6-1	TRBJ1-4	CASPPPGINEKLFF	TGTGCCAGTCCCCCCCCAGGGATTAATGAAAAACTGTTTTTT
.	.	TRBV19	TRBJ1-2	CASSTDRRNGYTF	TGTGCCAGTAGTACAGACAGGAGGAACGGCTACACCTTC
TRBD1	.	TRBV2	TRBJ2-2	CASSEQGAGTGELFF	TGTGCCAGCAGTGAACAGGGGGCGGGGACCGGGGAGCTGTTTTTT
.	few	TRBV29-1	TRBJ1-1	CSVATRDAFF	TGCAGCGTTGCCACCAGGGACGCTTTCTTT
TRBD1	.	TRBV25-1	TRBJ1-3	CASSRGGQGSGNTIYF	TGTGCCAGCAGTCGTGGGGGACAGGGGTCCGGAAACACCATATATTTT
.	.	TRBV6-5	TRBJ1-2	CASSSPGEGSYGYTF	TGTGCCAGCAGTTCCCCAGGGGAAGGTAGCTATGGCTACACCTTC
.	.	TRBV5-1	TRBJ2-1	CASSLRVGLNEQFF	TGCGCCAGCAGCTTGAGGGTAGGGCTCAATGAGCAGTTCTTC
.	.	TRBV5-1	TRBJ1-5	CASSLGGVPNQPQHF	TGCGCCAGCAGCTTGGGCGGGGTTCCGAATCAGCCCCAGCATTTT
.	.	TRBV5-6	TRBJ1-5	CASSLRSPSNQPQHF	TGTGCCAGCAGCTTGAGGTCCCCTAGCAATCAGCCCCAGCATTTT
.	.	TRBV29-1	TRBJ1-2	CSVGGVSRGSANYGYTF	TGCAGCGTTGGAGGCGTCTCCCGGGGAAGTGCTAACTATGGCTACACCTTC
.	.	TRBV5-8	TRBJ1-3	CASSLKTGSGSGNTIYF	TGTGCCAGCAGCCTAAAAACAGGGTCCGGCTCTGGAAACACCATATATTTT
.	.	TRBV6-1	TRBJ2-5	CASTGSQETQYF	TGTGCCAGCACAGGGAGCCAAGAGACCCAGTACTTC
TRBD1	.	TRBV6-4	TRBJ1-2	CASSVEGQWSYGYTF	TGTGCCAGCAGTGTCGAGGGACAGTGGAGCTATGGCTACACCTTC
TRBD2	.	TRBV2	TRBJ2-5	CASSDIAGAGETQYF	TGTGCCAGCAGTGACATAGCGGGAGCCGGGGAGACCCAGTACTTC
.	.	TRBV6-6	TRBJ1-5	CASSYAGSNQPQHF	TGTGCCAGCAGTTACGCGGGGTCGAATCAGCCCCAGCATTTT
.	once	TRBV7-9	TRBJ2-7	CASSLVLGVSYEQYF	TGTGCCAGCAGCTTAGTCCTTGGCGTCTCCTACGAGCAGTACTTC
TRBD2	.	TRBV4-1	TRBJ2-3	CASSQSPGLGPTDTQYF	TGCGCCAGCAGCCAATCACCGGGACTAGGCCCCACAGATACGCAGTATTTT
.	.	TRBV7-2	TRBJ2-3	CASSSYRPADTQYF	TGTGCCAGCAGCTCCTACCGTCCGGCAGATACGCAGTATTTT
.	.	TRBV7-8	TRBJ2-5	CASSLHLIRGVRGGQETQYF	TGTGCCAGCAGCTTACACCTTATACGTGGGGTACGAGGGGGCCAAGAGACCCAGTACTTC
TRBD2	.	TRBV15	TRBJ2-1	CATSRESERGVPFF	TGTGCCACCAGCAGAGAATCCGAGCGGGGGGTTCCGTTCTTC
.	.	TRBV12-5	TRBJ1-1	CASRQGNTEAFF	TGTGCTAGTCGGCAGGGGAACACTGAAGCTTTCTTT
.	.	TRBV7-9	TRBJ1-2	CASSLGREVDRQVYGYTF	TGTGCCAGCAGCTTAGGGAGGGAGGTTGATCGACAGGTTTATGGCTACACCTTC
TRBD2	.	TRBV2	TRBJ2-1	CASSEILAGGQNNEQFF	TGTGCCAGCAGTGAAATCCTAGCGGGGGGGCAAAACAATGAGCAGTTCTTC
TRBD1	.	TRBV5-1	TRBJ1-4	CASSVRPGQGAEKLFF	TGCGCCAGCAGCGTGCGGCCGGGACAGGGGGCGGAAAAACTGTTTTTT